This T cell receptor (beta chain) derives from a study of blood T cell repertoires in COVID-19. Across the study: Whether acute or convalescent, the COVID-19 samples came from the United States, Italy and Spain. From T cells, B-cell-depleted T cells, or PBMCs came the material, which was cDNA or gDNA.

CDR3 length: 15 residues. The V gene's germline CDR1 is MNHEY and CDR2 SMNVEV (reference sequence). Trimming at V came to 6 bases and at J to 6 bases, leaving 8 bases not matched to a gene. How the authors handled the data: Cell counts per sample came from amplifying reference gene primers. Libraries were prepared by immunoSEQ multiplex PCR; TCRdb keeps only in-frame clonotypes and omits some of them. That table supplies the V and J calls and clone size; D and trimming were determined from the DNA. The sample has hundreds of thousands of clones, more than 85% seen once. This sequence originates from a woman in her 30s with acute or convalescent COVID-19. The sample taken for sequencing was peripheral blood. The chain is built from TRBV27 and TRBJ1-5, with 10 bases fitting TRBD1. The CDR3 loop reads CASSAGTGAGQPQHF. CDR3 coding DNA: TGTGCCAGCAGCGCCGGGACAGGGGCGGGTCAGCCCCAGCATTTT.